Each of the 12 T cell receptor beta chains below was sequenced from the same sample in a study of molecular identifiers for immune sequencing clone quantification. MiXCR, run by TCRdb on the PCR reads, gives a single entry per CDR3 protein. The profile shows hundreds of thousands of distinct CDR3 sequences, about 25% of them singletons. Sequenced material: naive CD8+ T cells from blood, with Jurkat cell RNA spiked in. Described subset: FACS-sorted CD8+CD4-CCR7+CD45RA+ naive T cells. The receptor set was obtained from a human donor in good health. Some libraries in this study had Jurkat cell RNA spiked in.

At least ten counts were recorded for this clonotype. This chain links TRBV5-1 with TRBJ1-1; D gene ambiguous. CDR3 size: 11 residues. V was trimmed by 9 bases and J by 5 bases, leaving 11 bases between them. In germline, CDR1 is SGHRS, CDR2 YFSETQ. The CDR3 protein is CATLPYTEAFF. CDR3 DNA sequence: TGCGCCACATTACCATATACTGAAGCTTTCTTT.

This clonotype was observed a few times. The DNA for the CDR3 is TGCGCCAGCAGCCAAGCTAGTGTCGGCTCCGGGGAGCTGTTTTTT. This codes for CASSQASVGSGELFF. The chain is built from TRBV4-3 and TRBJ2-2, with D hard to call. The germline CDR1 and CDR2 sequences are LGHNA and YSLEER. V gave up 1 base and J gave up 6 bases, with 12 bases separating them. CDR3 length equals 15 residues.

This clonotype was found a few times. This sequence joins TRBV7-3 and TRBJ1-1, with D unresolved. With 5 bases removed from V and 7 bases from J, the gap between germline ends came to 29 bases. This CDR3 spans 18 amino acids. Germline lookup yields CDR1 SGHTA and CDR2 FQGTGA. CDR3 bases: TGTGCCAGCAGCCCAGACTCTTTCGTGGGTCGCTCAGATGTTGAAGCTTTCTTT. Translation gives CASSPDSFVGRSDVEAFF. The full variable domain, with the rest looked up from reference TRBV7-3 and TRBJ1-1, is GAGVSQTPSNKVTEKGKYVELRCDPISGHTALYWYRQSLGQGPEFLIYFQGTGAADDSGLPNDRFFAVRPEGSVSTLKIQRTERGDSAVYLCASSPDSFVGRSDVEAFFGQGTRLTVV.

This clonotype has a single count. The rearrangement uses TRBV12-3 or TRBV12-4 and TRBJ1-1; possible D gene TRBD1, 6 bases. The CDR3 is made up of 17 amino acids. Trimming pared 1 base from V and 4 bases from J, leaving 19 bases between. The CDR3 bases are TGTGCCAGCAGTTTAGACCCCAGGACAGAAATGAGCACTGAAGCTTTCTTT. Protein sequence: CASSLDPRTEMSTEAFF.

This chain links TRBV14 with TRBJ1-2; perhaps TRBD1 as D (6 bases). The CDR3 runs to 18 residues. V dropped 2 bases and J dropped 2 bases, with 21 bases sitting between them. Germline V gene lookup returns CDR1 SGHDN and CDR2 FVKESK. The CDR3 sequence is CASSQKWADGGANYGYTF. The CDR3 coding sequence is TGTGCCAGCAGCCAAAAATGGGCTGATGGGGGCGCCAACTATGGCTACACCTTC.

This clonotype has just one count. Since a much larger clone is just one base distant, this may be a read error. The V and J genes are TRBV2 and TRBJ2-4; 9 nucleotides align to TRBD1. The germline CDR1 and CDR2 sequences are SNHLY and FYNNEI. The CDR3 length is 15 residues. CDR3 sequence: CASSASTGGKNIQCF. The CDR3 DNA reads TGTGCCAGCAGTGCTAGTACAGGGGGCAAAAACATTCAGTGCTTC.

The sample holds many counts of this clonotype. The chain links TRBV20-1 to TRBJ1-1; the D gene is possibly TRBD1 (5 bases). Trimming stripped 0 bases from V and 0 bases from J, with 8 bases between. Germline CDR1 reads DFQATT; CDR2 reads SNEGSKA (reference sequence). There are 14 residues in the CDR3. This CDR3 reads CSAREGPLNTEAFF. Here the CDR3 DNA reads TGCAGTGCTAGAGAGGGGCCCCTGAACACTGAAGCTTTCTTT.

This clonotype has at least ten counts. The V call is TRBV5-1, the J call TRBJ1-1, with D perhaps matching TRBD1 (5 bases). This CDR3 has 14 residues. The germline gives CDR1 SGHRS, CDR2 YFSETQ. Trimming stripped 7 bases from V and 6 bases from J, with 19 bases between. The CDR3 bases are TGCGCCAGCCGCCCGGGACCGGACGACGCTGAAGCTTTCTTT. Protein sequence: CASRPGPDDAEAFF. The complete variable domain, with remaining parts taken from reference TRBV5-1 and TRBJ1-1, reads KAGVTQTPRYLIKTRGQQVTLSCSPISGHRSVSWYQQTPGQGLQFLFEYFSETQRNKGNFPGRFSGRQFSNSRSEMNVSTLELGDSALYLCASRPGPDDAEAFFGQGTRLTVV.

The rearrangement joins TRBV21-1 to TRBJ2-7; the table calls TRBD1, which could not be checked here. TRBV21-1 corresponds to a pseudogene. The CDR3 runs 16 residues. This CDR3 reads CASSKERGLTFYEQYF. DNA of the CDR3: TGTGCCAGCAGCAAAGAAAGGGGGTTGACATTCTACGAGCAGTACTTC.

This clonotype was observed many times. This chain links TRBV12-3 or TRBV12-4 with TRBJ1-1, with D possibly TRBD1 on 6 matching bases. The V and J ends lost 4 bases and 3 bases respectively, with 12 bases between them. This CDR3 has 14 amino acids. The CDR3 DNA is TGTGCCAGCAGTTCTTGGACAGCTTACACTGAAGCTTTCTTT. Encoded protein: CASSSWTAYTEAFF.

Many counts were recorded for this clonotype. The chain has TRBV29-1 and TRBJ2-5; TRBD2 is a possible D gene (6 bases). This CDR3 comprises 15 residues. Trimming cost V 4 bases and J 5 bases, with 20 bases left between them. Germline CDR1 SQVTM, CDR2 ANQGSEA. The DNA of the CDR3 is TGCAGCGTTGGACGGAGGGGCGCGAGTGGGGAGACCCAGTACTTC. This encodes CSVGRRGASGETQYF.

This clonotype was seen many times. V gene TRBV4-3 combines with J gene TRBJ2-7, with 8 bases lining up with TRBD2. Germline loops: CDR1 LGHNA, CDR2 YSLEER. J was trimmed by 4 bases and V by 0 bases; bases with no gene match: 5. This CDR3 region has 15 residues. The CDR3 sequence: CASSQEPGLVYEQYF. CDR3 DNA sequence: TGCGCCAGCAGCCAAGAACCGGGACTAGTATACGAGCAGTACTTC.